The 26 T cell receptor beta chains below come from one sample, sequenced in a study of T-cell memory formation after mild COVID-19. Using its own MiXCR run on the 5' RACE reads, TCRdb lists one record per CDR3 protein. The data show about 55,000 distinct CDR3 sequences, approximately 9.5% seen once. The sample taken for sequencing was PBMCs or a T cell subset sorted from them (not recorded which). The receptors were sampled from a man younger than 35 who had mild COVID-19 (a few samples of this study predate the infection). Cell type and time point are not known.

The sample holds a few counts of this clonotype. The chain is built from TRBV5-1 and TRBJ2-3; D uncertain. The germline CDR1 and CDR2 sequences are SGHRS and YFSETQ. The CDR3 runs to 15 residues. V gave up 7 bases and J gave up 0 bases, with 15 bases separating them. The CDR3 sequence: CASGFDSTSTDTQYF. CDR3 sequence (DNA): TGCGCCAGCGGATTTGACTCAACTAGCACAGATACGCAGTATTTT. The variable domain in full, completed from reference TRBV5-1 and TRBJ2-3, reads KAGVTQTPRYLIKTRGQQVTLSCSPISGHRSVSWYQQTPGQGLQFLFEYFSETQRNKGNFPGRFSGRQFSNSRSEMNVSTLELGDSALYLCASGFDSTSTDTQYFGPGTRLTVL.

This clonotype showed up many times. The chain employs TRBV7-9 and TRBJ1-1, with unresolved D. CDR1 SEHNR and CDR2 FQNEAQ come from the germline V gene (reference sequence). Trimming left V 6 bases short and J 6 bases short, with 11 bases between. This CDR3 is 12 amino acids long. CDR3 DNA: TGTGCCAGCAGGCAGACCGGCCCTGAAGCTTTCTTT. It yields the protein CASRQTGPEAFF.

The chain's CDR3 is CATSEEPGQQETQYF. CDR3 DNA sequence: TGTGCCACCAGTGAGGAACCGGGACAGCAAGAGACCCAGTACTTC. The chain combines TRBV24-1 with TRBJ2-5; 7 nucleotides match TRBD1. This CDR3 comprises 15 residues. Germline CDR1 reads KGHDR; CDR2 reads SFDVKD. Losses at the gene ends were 4 bases for V and 2 bases for J; bases not matched to a gene: 6.

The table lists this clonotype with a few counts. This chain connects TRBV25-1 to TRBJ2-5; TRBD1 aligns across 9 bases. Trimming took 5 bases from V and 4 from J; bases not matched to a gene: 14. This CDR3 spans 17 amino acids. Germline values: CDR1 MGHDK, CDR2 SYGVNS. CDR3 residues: CASSPLGQGIGVETQYF. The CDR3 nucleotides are TGTGCCAGCAGTCCCCTGGGACAGGGAATAGGAGTAGAGACCCAGTACTTC.

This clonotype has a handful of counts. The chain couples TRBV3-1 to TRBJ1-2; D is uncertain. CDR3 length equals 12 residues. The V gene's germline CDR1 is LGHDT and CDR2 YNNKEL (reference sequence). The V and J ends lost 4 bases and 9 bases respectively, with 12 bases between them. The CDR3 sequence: CASSLPGLSYTF. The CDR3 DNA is TGTGCCAGCAGCCTTCCCGGGCTCAGCTACACCTTC.

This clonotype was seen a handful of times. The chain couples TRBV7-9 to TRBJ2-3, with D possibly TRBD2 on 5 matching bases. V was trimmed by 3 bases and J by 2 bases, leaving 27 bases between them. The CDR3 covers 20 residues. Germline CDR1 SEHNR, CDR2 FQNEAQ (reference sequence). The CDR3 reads CASSFLLGIGVRGNTDTQYF. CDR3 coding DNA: TGTGCCAGCAGCTTTTTACTAGGGATCGGGGTACGGGGTAACACAGATACGCAGTATTTT.

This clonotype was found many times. The DNA for the CDR3 is TGCAGCGCCGTACGACAGGGAAGAAGGGAGACCCAGTACTTC. It encodes CSAVRQGRRETQYF. The chain is built from TRBV29-1 and TRBJ2-5, with 7 bases lining up with TRBD1. The CDR3 is made up of 14 amino acids. The ends lost 7 bases at V and 5 bases at J; junction bases unmatched: 13. The germline CDR1 and CDR2 sequences are SQVTM and ANQGSEA.

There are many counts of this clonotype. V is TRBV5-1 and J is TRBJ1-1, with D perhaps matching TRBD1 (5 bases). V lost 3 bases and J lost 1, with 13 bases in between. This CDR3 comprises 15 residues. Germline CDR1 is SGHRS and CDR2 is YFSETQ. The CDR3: CASSSTGTPNTEAFF. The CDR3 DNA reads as TGCGCCAGCAGCTCCACCGGGACCCCGAACACTGAAGCTTTCTTT.

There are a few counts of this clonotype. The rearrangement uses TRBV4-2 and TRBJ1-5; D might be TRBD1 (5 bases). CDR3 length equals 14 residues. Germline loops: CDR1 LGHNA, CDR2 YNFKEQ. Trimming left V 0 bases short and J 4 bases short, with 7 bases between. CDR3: CASSQDGGNQPQHF. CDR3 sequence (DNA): TGTGCCAGCAGCCAAGACGGGGGGAATCAGCCCCAGCATTTT.

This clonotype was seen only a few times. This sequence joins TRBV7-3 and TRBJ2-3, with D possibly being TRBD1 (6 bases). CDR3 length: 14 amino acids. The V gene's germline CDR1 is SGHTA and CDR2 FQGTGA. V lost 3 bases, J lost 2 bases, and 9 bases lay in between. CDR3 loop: CASSFQGHTDTQYF. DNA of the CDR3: TGTGCCAGCAGCTTCCAGGGACACACAGATACGCAGTATTTT.

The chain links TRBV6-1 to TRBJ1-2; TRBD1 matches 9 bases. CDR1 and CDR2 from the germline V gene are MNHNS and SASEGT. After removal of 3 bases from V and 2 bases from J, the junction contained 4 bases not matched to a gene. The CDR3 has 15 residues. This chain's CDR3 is CASSDFTGGNYGYTF. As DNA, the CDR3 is TGTGCCAGCAGTGATTTTACAGGGGGCAACTATGGCTACACCTTC.

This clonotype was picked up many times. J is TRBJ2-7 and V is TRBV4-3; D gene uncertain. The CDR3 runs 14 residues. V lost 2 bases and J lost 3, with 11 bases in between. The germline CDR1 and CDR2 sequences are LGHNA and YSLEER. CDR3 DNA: TGCGCCAGCAGCCAATCGGTTAACGGCTACGAGCAGTACTTC. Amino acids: CASSQSVNGYEQYF.

The CDR3 nucleotides are TGTGCCACCCAGGGCCAGGACAATCAGCCCCAGCATTTT. Its protein is CATQGQDNQPQHF. This sequence joins TRBV24-1 and TRBJ1-5, with D perhaps TRBD1 (5 bases). Germline lookup yields CDR1 KGHDR and CDR2 SFDVKD. The germline V and J ends were trimmed by 9 bases and 3 bases, with 11 bases remaining between them. The CDR3 contains 13 residues.

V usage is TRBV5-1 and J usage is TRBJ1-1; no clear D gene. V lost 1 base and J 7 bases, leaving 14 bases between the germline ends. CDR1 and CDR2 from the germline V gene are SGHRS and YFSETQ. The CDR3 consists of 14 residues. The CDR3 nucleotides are TGCGCCAGCAGCTTGAGGGAGGGAACGGGTGAAGCTTTCTTT. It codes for CASSLREGTGEAFF.

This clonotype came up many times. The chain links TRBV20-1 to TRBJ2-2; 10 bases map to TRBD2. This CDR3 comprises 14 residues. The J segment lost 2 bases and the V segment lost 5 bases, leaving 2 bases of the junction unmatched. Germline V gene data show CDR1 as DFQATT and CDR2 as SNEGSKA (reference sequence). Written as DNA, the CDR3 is TGCAGTGCTTCTAGCGGGGGAAACACCGGGGAGCTGTTTTTT. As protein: CSASSGGNTGELFF.

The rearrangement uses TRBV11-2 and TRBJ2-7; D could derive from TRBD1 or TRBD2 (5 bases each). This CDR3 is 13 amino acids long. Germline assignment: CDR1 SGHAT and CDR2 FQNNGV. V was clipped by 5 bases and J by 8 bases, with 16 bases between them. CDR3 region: CASSLNRGSKQYF. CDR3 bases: TGTGCCAGCAGCCTCAACCGGGGCTCAAAGCAGTACTTC.

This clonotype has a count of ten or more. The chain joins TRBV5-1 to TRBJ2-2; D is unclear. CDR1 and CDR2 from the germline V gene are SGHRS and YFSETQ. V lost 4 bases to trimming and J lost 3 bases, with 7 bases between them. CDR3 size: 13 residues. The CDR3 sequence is CASSPLDTGELFF. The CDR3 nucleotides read TGCGCCAGCAGCCCCTTGGACACCGGGGAGCTGTTTTTT.

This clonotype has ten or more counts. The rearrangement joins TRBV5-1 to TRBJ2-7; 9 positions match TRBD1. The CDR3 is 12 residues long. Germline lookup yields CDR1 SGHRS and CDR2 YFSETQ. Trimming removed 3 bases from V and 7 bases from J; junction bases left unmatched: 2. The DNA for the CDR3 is TGCGCCAGCAGCTCAGGGACAGGGGAGCAGTACGTC. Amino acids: CASSSGTGEQYV.

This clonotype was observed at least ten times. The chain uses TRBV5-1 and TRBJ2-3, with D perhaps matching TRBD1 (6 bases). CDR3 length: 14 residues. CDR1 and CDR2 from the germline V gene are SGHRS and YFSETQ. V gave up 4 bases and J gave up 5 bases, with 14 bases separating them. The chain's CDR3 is CASSPLQGEDTQYF. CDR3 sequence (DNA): TGCGCCAGCAGCCCCTTACAGGGAGAAGATACGCAGTATTTT.

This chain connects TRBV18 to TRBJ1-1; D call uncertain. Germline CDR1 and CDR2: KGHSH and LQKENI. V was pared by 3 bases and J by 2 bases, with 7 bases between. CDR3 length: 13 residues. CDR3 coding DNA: TGTGCCAGCTCACCTCAGAGTAACACTGAAGCTTTCTTT. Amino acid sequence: CASSPQSNTEAFF. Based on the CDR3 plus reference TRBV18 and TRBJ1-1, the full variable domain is NAGVMQNPRHLVRRRGQEARLRCSPMKGHSHVYWYRQLPEEGLKFMVYLQKENIIDESGMPKERFSAEFPKEGPSILRIQQVVRGDSAAYFCASSPQSNTEAFFGQGTRLTVV.

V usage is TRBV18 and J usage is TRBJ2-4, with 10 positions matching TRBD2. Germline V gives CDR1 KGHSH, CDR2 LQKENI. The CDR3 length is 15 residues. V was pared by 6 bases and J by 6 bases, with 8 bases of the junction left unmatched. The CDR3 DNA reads TGTGCCAGCTCGCCCCTAGCGGGGGACGGAAACATTCAGTACTTC. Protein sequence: CASSPLAGDGNIQYF.

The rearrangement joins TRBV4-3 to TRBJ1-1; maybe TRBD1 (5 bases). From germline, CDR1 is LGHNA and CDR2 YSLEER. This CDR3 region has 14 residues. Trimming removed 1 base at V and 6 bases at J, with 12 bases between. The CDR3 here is CASSQVRGWPEAFF. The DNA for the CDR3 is TGCGCCAGCAGCCAAGTCCGGGGGTGGCCTGAAGCTTTCTTT.

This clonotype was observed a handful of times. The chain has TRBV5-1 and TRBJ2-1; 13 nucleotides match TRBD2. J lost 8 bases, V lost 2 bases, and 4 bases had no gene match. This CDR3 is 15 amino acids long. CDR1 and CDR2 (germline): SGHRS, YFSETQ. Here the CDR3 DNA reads TGCGCCAGCAGCTTACTAGCGGGGGGGCAGGATGAGCAGTTCTTC. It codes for CASSLLAGGQDEQFF.

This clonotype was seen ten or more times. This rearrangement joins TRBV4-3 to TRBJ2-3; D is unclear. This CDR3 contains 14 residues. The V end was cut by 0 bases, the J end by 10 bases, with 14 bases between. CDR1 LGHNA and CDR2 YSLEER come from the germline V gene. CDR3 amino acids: CASSQDGFPRPQYF. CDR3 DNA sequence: TGCGCCAGCAGCCAAGATGGGTTTCCTCGCCCGCAGTATTTT.

The CDR3: CASSLSRDRGTQYF. In nucleotides, the CDR3 is TGTGCCAGCAGCCTCAGCCGGGACAGGGGAACCCAGTACTTC. This chain joins TRBV27 and TRBJ2-5; 10 bases are a match to TRBD1. The CDR3 contains 14 residues. V was clipped by 6 bases and J by 8 bases; unmatched bases: 9. Germline V gene data show CDR1 as MNHEY and CDR2 as SMNVEV (reference sequence).

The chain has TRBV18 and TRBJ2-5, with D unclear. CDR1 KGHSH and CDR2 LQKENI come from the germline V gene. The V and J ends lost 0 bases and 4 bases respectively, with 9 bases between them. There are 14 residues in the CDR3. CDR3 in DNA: TGTGCCAGCTCACCACCCCAGCTAGGAGAGACCCAGTACTTC. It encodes CASSPPQLGETQYF.